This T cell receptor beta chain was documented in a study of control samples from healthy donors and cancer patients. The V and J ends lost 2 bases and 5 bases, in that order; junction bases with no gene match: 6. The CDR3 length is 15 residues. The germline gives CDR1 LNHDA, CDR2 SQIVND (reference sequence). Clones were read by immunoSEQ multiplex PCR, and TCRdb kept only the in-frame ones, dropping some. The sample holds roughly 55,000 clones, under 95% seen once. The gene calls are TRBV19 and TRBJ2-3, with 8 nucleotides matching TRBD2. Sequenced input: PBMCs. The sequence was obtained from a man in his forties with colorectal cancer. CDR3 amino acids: CASSIPAGVGDTQYF. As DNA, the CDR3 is TGTGCCAGTAGTATACCAGCGGGGGTTGGAGATACGCAGTATTTT.